Following are 28 T cell receptor beta chains from one sample sequenced in a study of Graves' ophthalmopathy and Graves' hyperthyroidism. RNA transcripts yielded amplified TCR beta CDR3 regions. The authors performed first-round RT-PCR with HTBI primers and then a second-round multiplex PCR. Each CDR3 protein gets one entry after TCRdb re-called the multiplex PCR reads with MiXCR. The sample carries roughly 600,000 distinct CDR3 sequences, less than 45% recorded once. The sequencing input was peripheral blood or thyroid tissue (not recorded which). All receptors come from an adult man with Graves' hyperthyroidism.

This clonotype was counted many times. The V and J genes are TRBV24-1 and TRBJ1-4; TRBD1 might be the D (5 bases). V shed 7 bases and J shed 8 bases, with 13 bases lying between them. The CDR3 extends over 13 amino acids. Germline loops: CDR1 KGHDR, CDR2 SFDVKD. The CDR3 sequence is CATSGTFGEKLFF. The CDR3 DNA follows: TGTGCCACCAGCGGGACGTTCGGGGAAAAACTGTTTTTT.

The sample holds many counts of this clonotype. The chain has TRBV3-1 and TRBJ2-7; a weak D match, TRBD1 (6 bases). In germline, CDR1 is LGHDT, CDR2 YNNKEL (reference sequence). The CDR3 runs to 14 residues. The ends were cut back, 0 bases at V and 2 bases at J, with 8 bases in the middle. The CDR3, as DNA: TGTGCCAGCAGCCAAGAAGGACAGACCTACGAGCAGTACTTC. Encoded protein: CASSQEGQTYEQYF.

Ten or more counts support this clonotype. V is TRBV29-1 and J is TRBJ1-3; D unclear. Germline lookup yields CDR1 SQVTM and CDR2 ANQGSEA. The V and J ends lost 5 bases and 3 bases respectively, with 17 bases between them. The CDR3 sequence is 15 residues long. The CDR3 protein is CSVRVGAENGNTIYF. CDR3 nucleotides: TGCAGCGTTCGAGTCGGAGCCGAAAATGGAAACACCATATATTTT.

The chain couples TRBV24-1 to TRBJ1-5; 8 positions match TRBD1. The CDR3 has 17 residues. Germline CDR1 reads KGHDR; CDR2 reads SFDVKD. Trimming took 5 bases from V and 7 from J; bases not matched to a gene: 15. CDR3 amino acids: CATSGADAGGAGQPQHF. In nucleotides, the CDR3 is TGTGCCACCAGTGGGGCGGACGCAGGGGGCGCGGGACAGCCCCAGCATTTT.

The chain employs TRBV19 and TRBJ2-7; D is ambiguous. The CDR3 has 15 residues. V was cut by 3 bases and J by 0 bases, with 12 bases left in between. The germline V gene encodes CDR1 LNHDA and CDR2 SQIVND (reference sequence). The CDR3 sequence is CASSIRLTSSYEQYF. DNA for the CDR3: TGTGCCAGTAGTATCCGCTTGACGAGCTCCTACGAGCAGTACTTC.

This chain uses TRBV29-1 with TRBJ1-3, with D unclear. Trimming stripped 5 bases from V and 3 bases from J, with 8 bases between. The CDR3 totals 12 residues. Germline CDR1 and CDR2: SQVTM and ANQGSEA. In DNA, the CDR3 is TGCAGCGTTCTTGGGGTTGGAAACACCATATATTTT. Amino acid sequence: CSVLGVGNTIYF.

On this clonotype: The junction departs from the called germline gene at one end, perhaps through a read error. This sequence joins TRBV25-1 and TRBJ1-1; no clear D. This CDR3 has 13 amino acids. Germline assignment: CDR1 MGHDK and CDR2 SYGVNS. In DNA, the CDR3 is TGTGCCATCAGTGCTGGGAAGAACACTGAAGCTTTCTTT. Translating gives CAISAGKNTEAFF.

V and J are TRBV7-6 and TRBJ2-5; D gene unclear. Germline V lookup: CDR1 SGHVS, CDR2 FNYEAQ. This CDR3 contains 10 residues. V was clipped by 0 bases and J by 13 bases, with 6 bases between them. CDR3 amino acids: CASSLADGYF. CDR3 DNA: TGTGCCAGCAGCTTAGCGGACGGGTACTTC.

This clonotype appeared many times. The chain is built from TRBV12-3 or TRBV12-4 and TRBJ1-1; D possibly corresponds to TRBD1 (5 bases). The V end was cut by 6 bases, the J end by 1 base, with 12 bases between. This CDR3 is built from 14 residues. CDR3 loop: CASRSGTENTEAFF. The CDR3 DNA sequence: TGTGCCAGCAGATCCGGGACGGAGAACACTGAAGCTTTCTTT.

This clonotype was seen at least ten times. The rearrangement uses TRBV27 and TRBJ1-1, with D uncertain. CDR3 length: 11 residues. In germline, CDR1 is MNHEY, CDR2 SMNVEV (reference sequence). V lost 4 bases to trimming and J lost 10 bases, with 10 bases between them. CDR3 sequence: CASSSTGRAFF. The CDR3 DNA follows: TGTGCCAGCAGTTCGACGGGAAGAGCTTTCTTT.

This clonotype was observed at least ten times. The V gene is TRBV25-1, the J gene TRBJ2-5; D gene ambiguous. CDR1 MGHDK and CDR2 SYGVNS come from the germline V gene. Trimming pared 3 bases from V and 4 bases from J, leaving 9 bases between. The CDR3 sequence is 13 residues long. The CDR3 DNA is TGTGCCAGCAGTGATTGGGGTGTAGAGACCCAGTACTTC. This gives the protein CASSDWGVETQYF.

This clonotype was detected ten times or more. The CDR3 DNA reads TGTGCCAGCAGTGTGGGACAGTTCTCCTACGAGCAGTACTTC. As protein: CASSVGQFSYEQYF. The chain couples TRBV6-1 to TRBJ2-7; 7 bases map to TRBD1. With V trimmed by 4 bases and J by 0 bases, 3 bases remained unmatched. This CDR3 is 14 amino acids long. Germline loops: CDR1 MNHNS, CDR2 SASEGT.

This clonotype has at least ten counts. The CDR3 reads CASSLAWEEETQYF. The DNA of the CDR3 is TGTGCCAGCAGCTTAGCGTGGGAAGAAGAGACCCAGTACTTC. The V and J genes are TRBV7-9 and TRBJ2-5; D is ambiguous. Germline CDR1 reads SEHNR; CDR2 reads FQNEAQ (reference sequence). The V gene lost 0 bases and the J gene lost 3 bases, with 8 bases spanning the gap. The CDR3 contains 14 residues.

The chain is built from TRBV2 and TRBJ1-1; D is unresolved. The CDR3 extends over 14 amino acids. Germline CDR1 SNHLY, CDR2 FYNNEI. The ends were cut back, 5 bases at V and 2 bases at J, with 12 bases in the middle. In DNA form, the CDR3 reads TGTGCCAGCAGTAGGGTACGGACCAACACTGAAGCTTTCTTT. Its protein is CASSRVRTNTEAFF.

In regard to this clonotype: Just one base apart from a much larger clone, this may be a read error. V gene TRBV13 combines with J gene TRBJ1-1; the D gene is possibly TRBD1 (6 bases). The CDR3 runs 17 residues. The germline gives CDR1 PRHDT, CDR2 FYEKMQ (reference sequence). The CDR3 spells CAGSLGLVGAAGTEAFF. The CDR3 DNA reads TGTGCCGGCAGCTTAGGCCTGGTGGGGGCCGCGGGAACTGAAGCTTTCTTT.

This clonotype was counted many times. V gene TRBV9 combines with J gene TRBJ2-5, with TRBD1 matching 7 bases. The CDR3 has 14 residues. CDR1 is SGDLS and CDR2 is YYNGEE in the germline V gene. V was pared by 0 bases and J by 5 bases, with 4 bases of the junction left unmatched. The CDR3 loop reads CASSVGQGQETQYF. Written as DNA, the CDR3 is TGTGCCAGCAGCGTAGGGCAGGGACAGGAGACCCAGTACTTC.

The V and J genes are TRBV12-3 or TRBV12-4 and TRBJ2-5, with 8 bases lining up with TRBD1. V lost 5 bases and J lost 4; bases outside the gene matches: 6. The CDR3 sequence is 14 residues long. CDR3 DNA: TGTGCCAGCAGTCCCCGGACAGGGATAGAGACCCAGTACTTC. Translated: CASSPRTGIETQYF.

This clonotype occurred a few times. The chain is built from TRBV13 and TRBJ1-5; D might be TRBD1 (6 bases). Germline V gene lookup returns CDR1 PRHDT and CDR2 FYEKMQ (reference sequence). This CDR3 comprises 16 residues. With 2 bases removed from V and 4 bases from J, the gap between germline ends came to 15 bases. The CDR3: CASSLRSGAFNQPQHF. The CDR3, as DNA: TGTGCCAGCAGCTTACGGTCAGGGGCTTTTAATCAGCCCCAGCATTTT.

This chain uses TRBV15 with TRBJ2-5, with D possibly being TRBD1 (5 bases). The assigned J gene may be wrong: the sequence end matches TRBJ2-1 better. The germline gives CDR1 LNHNV, CDR2 YYDKDF (reference sequence). The CDR3 extends over 15 amino acids. CDR3: CATSRDQGPYNEQFF. The CDR3 nucleotides are TGTGCCACCAGCAGAGATCAGGGTCCCTACAATGAGCAGTTCTTC.

The chain is built from TRBV5-1 and TRBJ2-1; D is undetermined. Germline loops: CDR1 SGHRS, CDR2 YFSETQ. With 0 bases removed from V and 0 bases from J, the gap between germline ends came to 7 bases. This CDR3 is 15 amino acids long. The CDR3 bases are TGCGCCAGCAGCTTGGCTTCAGGCTCCTACAATGAGCAGTTCTTC. Translation: CASSLASGSYNEQFF.

Regarding this clonotype: This may come from a read error, since a much larger clone is one base off. V and J are TRBV7-2 and TRBJ2-5; 7 bases are shared with TRBD1. Germline V gene sequence: CDR1 SGHTA, CDR2 FQGNSA. The length of the CDR3 is 14 residues. CDR3 coding DNA: TGTGCCAGCAGTTACCGGGACAGACAAGAGACCCAGTGCTTC. Translated, it gives CASSYRDRQETQCF.

This clonotype was detected many times. The chain carries TRBV19 and TRBJ1-5, with TRBD1 matching 10 bases. The V gene end was trimmed by 3 bases and the J gene end by 3 bases; junction bases not matched to a gene: 11. Germline CDR1 reads LNHDA; CDR2 reads SQIVND (reference sequence). This CDR3 region has 18 residues. The CDR3 spells CASSIGRGGQGYNQPQHF. CDR3 sequence (DNA): TGTGCCAGTAGTATTGGAAGGGGGGGACAGGGGTACAATCAGCCCCAGCATTTT.

This clonotype was recorded many times. The rearrangement uses TRBV24-1 and TRBJ1-2, with D possibly matching TRBD1 (6 bases). With 2 bases removed from V and 6 bases from J, the gap between germline ends came to 27 bases. The CDR3 is made up of 19 amino acids. Germline V lookup: CDR1 KGHDR, CDR2 SFDVKD. The CDR3 DNA reads as TGTGCCACCAGTGATTACCCTACCTCCCGGGACACCGATTGGGATGGCTACACCTTC. Translated, it gives CATSDYPTSRDTDWDGYTF.

At least ten counts were recorded for this clonotype. This CDR3 reads CASSDRTGDSPLHF. CDR3 nucleotides: TGCGCCAGCAGTGATAGGACAGGGGACTCACCCCTCCACTTT. The V call is TRBV10-2, the J call TRBJ1-6, with 9 bases matching TRBD1. The CDR3 length is 14 residues. Germline V CDR1 and CDR2: WSHSY, SAAADI. J lost 10 bases, V lost 3 bases, and 4 bases had no gene match.

This clonotype was observed a single time. The chain couples TRBV7-9 to TRBJ1-4, with 8 bases lining up with TRBD1. With 5 bases clipped from V and 5 bases from J, the junction kept 10 bases outside the gene matches. CDR3 length: 16 residues. Germline V gene data show CDR1 as SEHNR and CDR2 as FQNEAQ (reference sequence). The CDR3 spells CASSVRRQGPNEKLFF. CDR3 DNA sequence: TGTGCCAGCAGCGTTCGAAGACAGGGGCCAAATGAAAAACTGTTTTTT.

This clonotype was seen a few times. Since a much larger clone is just one base distant, this may be a read error. The rearrangement joins TRBV7-9 to TRBJ1-1, with D perhaps TRBD1 (5 bases). This CDR3 is built from 16 residues. Germline CDR1 is SEHNR and CDR2 is FQNEAQ (reference sequence). Trimming removed 5 bases from V and 5 bases from J, with 21 bases in between. The CDR3 DNA follows: TGTGCCAGCAGCCCTCAGGAGGGGAGTATCCTTACTGAAGCTTTCTTT. Translating it yields CASSPQEGSILTEAFF.

In this sample, this clonotype turned up many times. The chain recombines TRBV9 with TRBJ2-6, with no clear D. Per the germline V gene, CDR1 is SGDLS and CDR2 is YYNGEE. The CDR3 contains 17 residues. V lost 0 bases and J 0 bases, leaving 10 bases between the germline ends. The DNA of the CDR3 is TGTGCCAGCAGCGTAGCTACCGTGAGCTCTGGGGCCAACGTCCTGACTTTC. Its protein is CASSVATVSSGANVLTF.

V gene TRBV5-4 combines with J gene TRBJ2-3, with a tentative D call TRBD2 (5 bases). The germline V gene encodes CDR1 SGHNT and CDR2 YYREEE (reference sequence). The CDR3 runs 17 residues. V lost 4 bases and J 4 bases, leaving 22 bases between the germline ends. The CDR3 protein is CASSPPVGWESADTQYF. CDR3 nucleotides: TGTGCCAGCAGCCCGCCCGTGGGATGGGAGAGCGCAGATACGCAGTATTTT.